A selection of T cell receptor beta chains follows, all from one sample in a study of blood T cell repertoires in COVID-19. TCRdb's table, derived via immunoSEQ multiplex PCR, lists solely in-frame clones and lacks some. The sample shows about 92,000 clones, around 81% of them seen only once. Sequenced input: peripheral blood. The source of these receptors is a man over 45 who had recovered from COVID-19. The CDR3 runs from the conserved cysteine through the conserved F or W. The D gene is left open where the match is weak. A row's size may be missing; if present it is once, few, many or a size class.

TRBJ2-1,TRBV6-5,-,TRBD1,TGTGCCAGCAGGAGACAGGGTTGGGGAGCCAATGAGCAGTTCTTC,CASRRQGWGANEQFF
TRBJ1-6,TRBV2,few,-,TGTGCCAGCAGCGGGAGGGACCGGTCACCCCTCCACTTT,CASSGRDRSPLHF
TRBJ1-1,TRBV7-2,-,-,TGTGCCAGCAGCTTAGAGGCGGGGGTAGGCACTGAAGCTTTCTTT,CASSLEAGVGTEAFF
TRBJ2-3,TRBV5-1,-,-,TGCGCCAGCAGCCCCGGTGTGGGGGCCTCAGATACGCAGTATTTT,CASSPGVGASDTQYF
TRBJ2-3,TRBV2,few,-,TGTGCCAGCAGTGAAGCAGGGGCCGGGACAGATACGCAGTATTTT,CASSEAGAGTDTQYF
TRBJ2-7,TRBV6-5,-,-,TGTGCCAGCAGTTTCCGGCCTACTAAGACTACCTACGAGCAGTACTTC,CASSFRPTKTTYEQYF
TRBJ2-5,TRBV5-1,-,TRBD2,TGCGCCAGCAGCGGGGGACTAGCCGACCAAGAGACCCAGTACTTC,CASSGGLADQETQYF
TRBJ1-5,TRBV14,-,-,TGTGCCAGCAGCCATGGAGAGCAGCCCCAGCATTTT,CASSHGEQPQHF
TRBJ2-1,TRBV28,-,TRBD1,TGTGCCAGCAGTTTAAGGCAGGGGGCTAGCAATGAGCAGTTCTTC,CASSLRQGASNEQFF
TRBJ1-6,TRBV2,-,TRBD1,TGTGCCAGCAGTGCGTTCAGGGGGGAAAATTCACCCCTCCACTTT,CASSAFRGENSPLHF
TRBJ2-3,TRBV4-2,-,-,TGTGCCAGCAGCCAAGGGGCAGGACAAGGCACAGATACGCAGTATTTT,CASSQGAGQGTDTQYF
TRBJ2-7,TRBV18,-,TRBD1,TGTGCCAGCTCGCCCAGGGGACAGGCGTACGAGCAGTACTTC,CASSPRGQAYEQYF
TRBJ2-6,TRBV19,-,-,TGTGCCAGTAGTATAGTGGGGCAGGTCGTCTCTGGGGCCAACGTCCTGACTTTC,CASSIVGQVVSGANVLTF
TRBJ2-1,TRBV18,-,-,TGTGCCAGCTCACCCCCGCGGTCCACGGTTAACTACAATGAGCAGTTCTTC,CASSPPRSTVNYNEQFF